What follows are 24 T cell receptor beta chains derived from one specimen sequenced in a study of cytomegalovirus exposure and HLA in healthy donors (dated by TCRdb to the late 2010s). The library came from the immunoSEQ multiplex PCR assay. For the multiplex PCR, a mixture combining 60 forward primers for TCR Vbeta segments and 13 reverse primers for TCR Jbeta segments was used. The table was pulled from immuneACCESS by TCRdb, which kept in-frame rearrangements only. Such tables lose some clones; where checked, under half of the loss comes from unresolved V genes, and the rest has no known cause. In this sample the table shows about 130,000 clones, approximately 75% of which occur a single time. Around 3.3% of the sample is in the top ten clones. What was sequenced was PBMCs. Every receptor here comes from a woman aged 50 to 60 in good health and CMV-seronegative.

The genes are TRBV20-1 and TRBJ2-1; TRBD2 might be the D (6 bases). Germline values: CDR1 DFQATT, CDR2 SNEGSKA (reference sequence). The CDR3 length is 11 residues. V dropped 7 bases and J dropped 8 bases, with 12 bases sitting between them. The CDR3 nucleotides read TGCAGTGGGGAAGGGGACTATGAGCAGTTCTTC. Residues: CSGEGDYEQFF.

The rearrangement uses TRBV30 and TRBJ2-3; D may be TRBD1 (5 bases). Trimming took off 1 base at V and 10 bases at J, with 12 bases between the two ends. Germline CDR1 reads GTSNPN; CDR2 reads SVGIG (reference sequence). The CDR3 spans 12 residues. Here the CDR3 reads CAWSGGSQAQYF. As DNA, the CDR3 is TGTGCCTGGAGTGGGGGCTCTCAAGCGCAGTATTTT.

The CDR3 sequence: CASTPSGYTGELFF. In nucleotides, the CDR3 is TGTGCCAGCACCCCTAGCGGCTACACCGGGGAGCTGTTTTTT. This chain joins TRBV9 and TRBJ2-2; 7 bases are a match to TRBD2. CDR1 is SGDLS, CDR2 YYNGEE, per germline. With V trimmed by 6 bases and J by 3 bases, 5 bases remained unmatched. The CDR3 is 14 residues long.

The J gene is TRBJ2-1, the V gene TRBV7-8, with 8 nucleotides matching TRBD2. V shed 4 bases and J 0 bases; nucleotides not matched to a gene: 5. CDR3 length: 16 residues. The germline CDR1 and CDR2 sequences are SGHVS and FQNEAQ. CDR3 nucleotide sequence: TGTGCCAGCAGCTCACCTCTAGCGGGCTCCTACAATGAGCAGTTCTTC. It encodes CASSSPLAGSYNEQFF. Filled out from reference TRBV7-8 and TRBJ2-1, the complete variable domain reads GAGVSQSPRYKVAKRGQDVALRCDPISGHVSLFWYQQALGQGPEFLTYFQNEAQLDKSGLPSDRFFAERPEGSVSTLKIQRTQQEDSAVYLCASSSPLAGSYNEQFFGPGTRLTVL.

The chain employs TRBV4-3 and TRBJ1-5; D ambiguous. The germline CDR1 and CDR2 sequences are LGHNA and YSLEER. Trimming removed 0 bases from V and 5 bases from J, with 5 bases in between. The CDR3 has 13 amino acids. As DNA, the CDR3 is TGCGCCAGCAGCCAAGAATCCGATCAGCCCCAGCATTTT. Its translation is CASSQESDQPQHF.

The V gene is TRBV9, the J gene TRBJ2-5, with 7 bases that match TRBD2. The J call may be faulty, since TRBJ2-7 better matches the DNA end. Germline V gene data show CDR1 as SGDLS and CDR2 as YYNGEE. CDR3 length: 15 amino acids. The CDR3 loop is CASSVGWEGRDEQYF. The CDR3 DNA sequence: TGTGCCAGCAGCGTAGGGTGGGAGGGAAGGGACGAGCAGTACTTC.

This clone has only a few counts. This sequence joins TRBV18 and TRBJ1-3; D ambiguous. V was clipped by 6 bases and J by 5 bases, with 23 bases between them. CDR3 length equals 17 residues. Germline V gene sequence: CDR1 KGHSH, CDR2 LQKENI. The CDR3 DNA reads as TGTGCCAGCTCCATCTCAGCCCAACAGAATCGGAGAAACACCATATATTTT. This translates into CASSISAQQNRRNTIYF.

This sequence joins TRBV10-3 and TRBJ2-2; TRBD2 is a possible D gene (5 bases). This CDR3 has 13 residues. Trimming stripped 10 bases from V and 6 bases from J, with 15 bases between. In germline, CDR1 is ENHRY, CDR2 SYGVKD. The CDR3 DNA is TGTGCCACCCTCACGGGGAGCCCCGGGGAGCTGTTTTTT. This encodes CATLTGSPGELFF.

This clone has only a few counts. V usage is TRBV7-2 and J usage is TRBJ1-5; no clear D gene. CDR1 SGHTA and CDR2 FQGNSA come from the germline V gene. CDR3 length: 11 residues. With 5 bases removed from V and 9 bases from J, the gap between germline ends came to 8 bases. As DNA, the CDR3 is TGTGCCAGCAGCCAAGCCGGGCCCCAGCATTTT. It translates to CASSQAGPQHF.

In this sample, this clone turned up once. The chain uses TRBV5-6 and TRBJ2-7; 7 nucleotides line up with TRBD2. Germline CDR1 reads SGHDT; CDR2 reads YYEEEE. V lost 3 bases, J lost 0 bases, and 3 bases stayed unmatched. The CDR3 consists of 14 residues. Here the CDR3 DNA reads TGTGCCAGCAGCTCTAGCGGAGTCTCCTACGAGCAGTACTTC. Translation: CASSSSGVSYEQYF.

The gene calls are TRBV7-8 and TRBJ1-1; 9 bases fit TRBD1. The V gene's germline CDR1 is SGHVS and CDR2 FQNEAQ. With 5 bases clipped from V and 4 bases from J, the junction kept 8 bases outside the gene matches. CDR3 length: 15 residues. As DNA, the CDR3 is TGTGCCAGCAGCACTAAACAGGGGGCGCGCACTGAAGCTTTCTTT. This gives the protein CASSTKQGARTEAFF.

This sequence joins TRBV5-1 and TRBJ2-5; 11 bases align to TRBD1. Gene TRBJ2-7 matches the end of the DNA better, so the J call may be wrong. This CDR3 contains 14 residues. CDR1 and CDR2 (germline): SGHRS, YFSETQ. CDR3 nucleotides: TGCGCCAGCAGCTTCGGACAGGGGGCCCACGAGCAGTACTTC. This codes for CASSFGQGAHEQYF.

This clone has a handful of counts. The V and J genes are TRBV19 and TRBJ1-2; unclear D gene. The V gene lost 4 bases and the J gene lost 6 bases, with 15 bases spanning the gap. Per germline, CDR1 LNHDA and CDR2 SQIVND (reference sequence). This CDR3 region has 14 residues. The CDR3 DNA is TGTGCCAGTAGTAAGAGGGTCAACGTAGATGGCTACACCTTC. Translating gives CASSKRVNVDGYTF.

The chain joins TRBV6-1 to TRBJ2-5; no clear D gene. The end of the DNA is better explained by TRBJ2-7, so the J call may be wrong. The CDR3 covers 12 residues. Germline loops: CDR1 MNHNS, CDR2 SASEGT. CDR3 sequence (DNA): TGTGCCAGCAGCTCACCAAATCGCGAGCAGTACTTC. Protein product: CASSSPNREQYF.

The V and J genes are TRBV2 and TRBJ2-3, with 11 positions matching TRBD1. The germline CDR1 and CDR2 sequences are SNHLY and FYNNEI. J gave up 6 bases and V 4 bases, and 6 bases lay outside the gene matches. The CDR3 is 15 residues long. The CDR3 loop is CASSVPGTGGDTQYF. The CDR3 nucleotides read TGTGCCAGCAGTGTCCCCGGGACAGGGGGGGATACGCAGTATTTT. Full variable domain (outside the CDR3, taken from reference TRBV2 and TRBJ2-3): EPEVTQTPSHQVTQMGQEVILRCVPISNHLYFYWYRQILGQKVEFLVSFYNNEISEKSEIFDDQFSVERPDGSNFTLKIRSTKLEDSAMYFCASSVPGTGGDTQYFGPGTRLTVL.

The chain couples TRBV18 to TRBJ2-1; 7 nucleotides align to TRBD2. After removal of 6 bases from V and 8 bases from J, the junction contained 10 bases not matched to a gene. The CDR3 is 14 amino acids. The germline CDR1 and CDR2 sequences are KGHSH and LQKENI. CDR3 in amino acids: CASSRVRLADEQFF. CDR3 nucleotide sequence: TGTGCCAGCTCCCGAGTTCGCCTAGCGGATGAGCAGTTCTTC.

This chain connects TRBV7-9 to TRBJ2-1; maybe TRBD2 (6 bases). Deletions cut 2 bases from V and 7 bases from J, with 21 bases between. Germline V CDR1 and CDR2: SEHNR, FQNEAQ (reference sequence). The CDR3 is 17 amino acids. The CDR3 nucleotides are TGTGCCAGCAGCTTATCGGCGACTAGGGAAATAAGTAATGAGCAGTTCTTC. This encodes CASSLSATREISNEQFF.

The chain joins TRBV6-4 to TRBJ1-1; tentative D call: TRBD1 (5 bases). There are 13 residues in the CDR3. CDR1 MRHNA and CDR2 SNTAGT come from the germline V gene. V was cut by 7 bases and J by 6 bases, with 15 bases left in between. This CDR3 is CASKATPTAEAFF. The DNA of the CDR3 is TGTGCCAGCAAGGCCACCCCGACAGCTGAAGCTTTCTTT.

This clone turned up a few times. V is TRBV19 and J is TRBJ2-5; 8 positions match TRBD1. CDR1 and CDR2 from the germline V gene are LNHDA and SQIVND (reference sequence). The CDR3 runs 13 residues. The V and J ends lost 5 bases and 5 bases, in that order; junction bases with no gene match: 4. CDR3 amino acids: CASSRQGMETQYF. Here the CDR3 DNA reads TGTGCCAGTAGTCGACAGGGGATGGAGACCCAGTACTTC.

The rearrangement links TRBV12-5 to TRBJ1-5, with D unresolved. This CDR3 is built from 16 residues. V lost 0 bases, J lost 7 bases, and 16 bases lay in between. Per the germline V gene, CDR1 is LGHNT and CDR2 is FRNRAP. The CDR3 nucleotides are TGTGCTAGTGGTTTGGTATTTCGCAAGGGAGGACAGCCCCAGCATTTT. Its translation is CASGLVFRKGGQPQHF.

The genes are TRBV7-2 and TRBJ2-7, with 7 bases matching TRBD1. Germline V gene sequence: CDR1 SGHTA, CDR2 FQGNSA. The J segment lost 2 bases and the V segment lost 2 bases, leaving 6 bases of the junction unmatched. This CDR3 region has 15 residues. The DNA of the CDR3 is TGTGCCAGCAGCTTAAACCCGGGACAGACCTACGAGCAGTACTTC. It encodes CASSLNPGQTYEQYF.

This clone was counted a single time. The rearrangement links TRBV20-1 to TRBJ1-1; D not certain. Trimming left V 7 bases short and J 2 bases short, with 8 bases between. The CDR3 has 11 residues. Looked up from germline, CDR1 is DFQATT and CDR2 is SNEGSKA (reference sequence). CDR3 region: CSGSVNTEAFF. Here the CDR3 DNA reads TGCAGTGGCAGCGTCAACACTGAAGCTTTCTTT.

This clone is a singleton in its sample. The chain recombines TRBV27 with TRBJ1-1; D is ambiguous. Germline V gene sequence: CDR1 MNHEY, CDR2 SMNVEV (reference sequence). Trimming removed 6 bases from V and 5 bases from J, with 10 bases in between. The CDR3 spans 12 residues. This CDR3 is CASSLRGTEAFF. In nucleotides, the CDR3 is TGTGCCAGCAGCTTACGGGGAACTGAAGCTTTCTTT.

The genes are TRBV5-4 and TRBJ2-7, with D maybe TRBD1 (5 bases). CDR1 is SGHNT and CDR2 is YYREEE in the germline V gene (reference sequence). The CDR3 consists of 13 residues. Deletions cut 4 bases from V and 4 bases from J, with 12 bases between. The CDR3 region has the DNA TGTGCCAGCAGCCACCCAGACAGTTACGAGCAGTACTTC. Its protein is CASSHPDSYEQYF.